This TCR beta chain was identified in a study of PD-L1 blockade in urothelial cancer. Study context: The study started patients on atezolizumab in the mid-2010s, giving 1,200 mg intravenously every 3 weeks. Blood drawn 3 weeks (second dose) and 6 weeks after treatment start was analyzed. Study observations and caveats: Durable-benefit cases showed more tumor-associated blood clone expansion at 3 weeks.

Trimming removed 4 bases from V and 7 bases from J; junction bases left unmatched: 6. The germline V gene encodes CDR1 SGHDT and CDR2 YYEEEE. This CDR3 is built from 13 residues. Comments on this clone: Its target is not known.

Synthetic spike-ins, TCR analog templates, were added into each PCR. The protocol was immunoSEQ multiplex PCR, while the TCRdb copy is restricted to in-frame clones and leaves out a portion. The data contain about 100,000 clones, roughly nine tenths of them seen just once; the ten biggest clones take up 0.85% to 1%. The material sequenced was PBMCs, taken around atezolizumab (anti-PD-L1) treatment. This clonotype was obtained from a woman aged 80 or over with urothelial cancer. The V and J genes are TRBV5-6 and TRBJ1-1; 8 bases agree with TRBD1. In nucleotides, the CDR3 is TGTGCCAGCAGCGCCTACAGGGGGGGTGAAGCTTTCTTT. Its translation is CASSAYRGGEAFF.